The 11 T cell receptor beta chains below all came from one sample that was sequenced in a study of T cells in Graves' hyperthyroidism and ophthalmopathy. The TCR beta CDR3 regions underwent amplification using RNA transcripts as the source. A set of HTBI primers served as the primers for a first-round RT-PCR of the TCR CDR3. MiXCR, applied by TCRdb to the multiplex PCR reads, yields one record per CDR3 protein. The repertoire holds around 250,000 distinct CDR3 sequences, with about 15% as singletons. The sample taken for sequencing was blood. The origin of the receptors is a woman in her forties with Graves' hyperthyroidism that later progressed to Graves' ophthalmopathy.

The gene calls are TRBV5-4 and TRBJ2-7; D gene unclear. The CDR3 covers 16 residues. V lost 1 base and J lost 1, with 15 bases in between. Germline CDR1 reads SGHNT; CDR2 reads YYREEE (reference sequence). CDR3 amino acids: CASSLSINPTSYEQYF. The DNA of the CDR3 is TGTGCCAGCAGCTTGAGTATAAACCCAACGTCCTACGAGCAGTACTTC.

V usage is TRBV5-4 and J usage is TRBJ1-6, with a tentative D call TRBD1 (5 bases). Germline assignment: CDR1 SGHNT and CDR2 YYREEE (reference sequence). The CDR3 length is 16 residues. V lost 4 bases and J 3 bases, leaving 14 bases between the germline ends. The DNA of the CDR3 is TGTGCCAGCAGCCCCGGGGGGGTGAGCTATAATTCACCCCTCCACTTT. Encoded protein: CASSPGGVSYNSPLHF. The full variable domain, its missing parts supplied by reference TRBV5-4 and TRBJ1-6, is ETGVTQSPTHLIKTRGQQVTLRCSSQSGHNTVSWYQQALGQGPQFIFQYYREEENGRGNFPPRFSGLQFPNYSSELNVNALELDDSALYLCASSPGGVSYNSPLHFGNGTRLTVT.

This clonotype was observed a single time. V usage is TRBV20-1 and J usage is TRBJ1-6; 8 nucleotides match TRBD1. Germline loops: CDR1 DFQATT, CDR2 SNEGSKA (reference sequence). Germline trimming cut 3 bases from V and 7 bases from J; bases unmatched to any gene: 5. This CDR3 has 14 amino acids. DNA for the CDR3: TGCAGTGCTAGGTCAGGGGGCGACAATTCACCCCTCCACTTT. Its protein product is CSARSGGDNSPLHF.

This clonotype showed up many times. The V and J genes are TRBV3-1 and TRBJ2-2, with D possibly matching TRBD2 (6 bases). The V gene lost 3 bases and the J gene lost 1 base, with 18 bases spanning the gap. This CDR3 has 18 residues. Germline values: CDR1 LGHDT, CDR2 YNNKEL (reference sequence). The CDR3 protein is CASSHLGLTGVNTGELFF. The CDR3 coding sequence is TGTGCCAGCAGCCACTTAGGACTAACGGGAGTGAACACCGGGGAGCTGTTTTTT. Complete variable domain (other parts from reference TRBV3-1 and TRBJ2-2): DTAVSQTPKYLVTQMGNDKSIKCEQNLGHDTMYWYKQDSKKFLKIMFSYNNKELIINETVPNRFSPKSPDKAHLNLHINSLELGDSAVYFCASSHLGLTGVNTGELFFGEGSRLTVL.

This clonotype was counted once. The rearrangement links TRBV2 to TRBJ2-2; 10 nucleotides line up with TRBD2. In germline, CDR1 is SNHLY, CDR2 FYNNEI. Losses at the gene ends were 6 bases for V and 5 bases for J; bases not matched to a gene: 9. This CDR3 spans 16 amino acids. The CDR3, as DNA: TGTGCCAGCAGCTTAGCTCTAGCGGGAGAGACCGGGGAGCTGTTTTTT. Protein sequence: CASSLALAGETGELFF.

This clonotype has at least ten counts. The chain joins TRBV5-1 to TRBJ1-1; 8 bases match TRBD1. The germline V gene has CDR1 SGHRS and CDR2 YFSETQ. V lost 4 bases, J lost 9 bases, and 5 bases stayed unmatched. This CDR3 has 12 amino acids. Here the CDR3 reads CASSQGAAKAFF. In DNA form, the CDR3 reads TGCGCCAGCAGCCAGGGGGCGGCTAAAGCTTTCTTT.

This clonotype was seen a handful of times. The V gene is TRBV15, the J gene TRBJ2-7, with D maybe TRBD2 (6 bases). Trimming removed 0 bases from V and 3 bases from J, with 12 bases in between. Germline V gene data show CDR1 as LNHNV and CDR2 as YYDKDF (reference sequence). This CDR3 is built from 15 residues. This CDR3 is CATSRDRGFIYEQYF. CDR3 sequence (DNA): TGTGCCACCAGCAGAGATCGGGGGTTCATCTACGAGCAGTACTTC.

This clonotype was found many times. V is TRBV11-2 and J is TRBJ2-3; D call uncertain. Trimming took off 5 bases at V and 6 bases at J, with 9 bases between the two ends. The CDR3 is made up of 12 amino acids. CDR1 is SGHAT and CDR2 is FQNNGV in the germline V gene. CDR3 DNA: TGTGCCAGCAGCGTGAGTCTGGATACGCAGTATTTT. It codes for CASSVSLDTQYF.

This clonotype was detected ten times or more. CDR3 nucleotide sequence: TGTGCCAGCAGTGACGGACTAGCGGGAGGTGGGGCCAACGTCCTGACTTTC. It yields the protein CASSDGLAGGGANVLTF. This sequence joins TRBV6-1 and TRBJ2-6; 14 nucleotides agree with TRBD2. CDR3 length equals 17 residues. J lost 3 bases, V lost 3 bases, and 1 base had no gene match. Germline V gene data show CDR1 as MNHNS and CDR2 as SASEGT.

This clonotype has ten or more counts. CDR3 amino acids: CASSPPYVYEQYF. As DNA, the CDR3 is TGTGCCAGCTCACCACCGTATGTGTATGAGCAGTACTTC. The V gene is TRBV18, the J gene TRBJ2-7; D is ambiguous. CDR3 length equals 13 residues. The germline V gene encodes CDR1 KGHSH and CDR2 LQKENI. Trimming took off 0 bases at V and 7 bases at J, with 10 bases between the two ends.

In regard to this clonotype: This may arise from a read error, as a much more abundant clone is one base away. Lacking the conserved final phenylalanine or tryptophan, this CDR3 likely reflects a read error. The chain has TRBV9 and TRBJ2-1; no reliable D call. CDR3 size: 13 residues. The V gene lost 0 bases and the J gene lost 2 bases, with 3 bases spanning the gap. CDR1 SGDLS and CDR2 YYNGEE come from the germline V gene. The CDR3 region has the DNA TGTGCCAGCAGCGTAGCCCCCTACAATGAGCAGTTCTAC. This gives the protein CASSVAPYNEQFY.